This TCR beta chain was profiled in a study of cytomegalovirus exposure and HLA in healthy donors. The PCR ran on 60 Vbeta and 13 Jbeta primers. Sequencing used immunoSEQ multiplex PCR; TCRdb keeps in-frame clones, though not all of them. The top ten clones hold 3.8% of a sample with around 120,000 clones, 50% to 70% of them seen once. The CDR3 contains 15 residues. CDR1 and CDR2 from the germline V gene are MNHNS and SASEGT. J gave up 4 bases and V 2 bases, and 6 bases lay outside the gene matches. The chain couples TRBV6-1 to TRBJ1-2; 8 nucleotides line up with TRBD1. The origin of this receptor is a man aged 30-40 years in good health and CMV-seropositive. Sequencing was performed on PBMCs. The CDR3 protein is CASSELRTGPYGYTF. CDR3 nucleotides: TGTGCCAGCAGTGAATTACGGACAGGGCCCTATGGCTACACCTTC.